Listed here are 10 T cell receptor beta chains from one sample, sequenced in a study of CD8+ T cells in alopecia areata. RNA extraction was followed by reverse transcription into cDNA, which acted as the sequencing template. The repertoire was sequenced with immunoSEQ multiplex PCR; TCRdb's copy has only in-frame clones and lacks some. The table includes approximately 180,000 clones, approximately 70% detected once. The sequences come from CD8+ T cells sorted from blood, collected at week 0. Every receptor here comes from a human donor with alopecia areata.

This rearrangement joins TRBV6-5 to TRBJ2-3; D is undetermined. The germline V and J ends were trimmed by 5 bases and 6 bases, with 12 bases remaining between them. The CDR3 loop spans 13 amino acids. From germline, CDR1 is MNHEY and CDR2 SVGAGI. CDR3: CASSPRSLDTQYF. The CDR3 bases are TGTGCCAGCAGTCCCCGGTCCCTTGATACGCAGTATTTT.

The chain combines TRBV4-1 with TRBJ2-7, with D unclear. Between the trimmed V and J ends, which lost 0 bases and 5 bases, there was a span of 14 bases. From germline, CDR1 is MGHRA and CDR2 YSYEKL. CDR3 length: 15 residues. The CDR3 region is CASSQEVNSYNEQYF. Written as DNA, the CDR3 is TGCGCCAGCAGCCAAGAAGTTAACAGTTACAACGAGCAGTACTTC.

This clone came up a few times. The J gene is TRBJ1-1, the V gene TRBV29-1, with D maybe TRBD1 (5 bases). This CDR3 region has 11 residues. With 7 bases removed from V and 8 bases from J, the gap between germline ends came to 14 bases. The germline V gene has CDR1 SQVTM and CDR2 ANQGSEA. The CDR3 loop is CSGWTGGEAFF. The CDR3 region has the DNA TGCAGCGGATGGACTGGGGGAGAAGCTTTCTTT.

This CDR3 is CASNPRDNTDTQYF. The CDR3 DNA reads as TGTGCCAGCAATCCCCGGGACAACACAGATACGCAGTATTTT. The V call is TRBV27, the J call TRBJ2-3; D may be TRBD1 (6 bases). The CDR3 runs to 14 residues. The germline V and J ends were trimmed by 7 bases and 2 bases, with 13 bases remaining between them. Germline CDR1 and CDR2: MNHEY and SMNVEV (reference sequence).

The rearrangement uses TRBV7-9 and TRBJ2-5, with D unclear. Deletions cut 5 bases from V and 5 bases from J, with 15 bases between. Germline assignment: CDR1 SEHNR and CDR2 FQNEAQ (reference sequence). The CDR3 has 14 residues. The CDR3 here is CASSRARFGETQYF. CDR3 sequence (DNA): TGTGCCAGCAGCCGGGCCCGATTTGGGGAGACCCAGTACTTC.

This clone appeared a single time. The chain has TRBV7-8 and TRBJ1-2; D is possibly TRBD1 (6 bases). V lost 5 bases and J 4 bases, leaving 14 bases between the germline ends. This CDR3 has 14 amino acids. Germline V gene data show CDR1 as SGHVS and CDR2 as FQNEAQ. Written as DNA, the CDR3 is TGTGCCAGCAGCCCGGTTGGGGGCCCCTATGGCTACACCTTC. It is translated as CASSPVGGPYGYTF.

The chain has TRBV10-3 and TRBJ2-3, with 9 positions matching TRBD2. Germline V gene sequence: CDR1 ENHRY, CDR2 SYGVKD. The CDR3 extends over 16 amino acids. V gave up 8 bases and J gave up 2 bases; unmatched junction bases: 11. The CDR3 loop reads CAISIGSGGNTDTQYF. CDR3 in DNA: TGTGCCATCTCGATCGGTAGCGGGGGAAACACAGATACGCAGTATTTT.

The gene calls are TRBV9 and TRBJ2-6; D gene uncertain. V dropped 3 bases and J dropped 0 bases, with 4 bases sitting between them. Per germline, CDR1 SGDLS and CDR2 YYNGEE. There are 14 residues in the CDR3. CDR3 residues: CASSGNSGANVLTF. In DNA form, the CDR3 reads TGTGCCAGCAGCGGCAACTCTGGGGCCAACGTCCTGACTTTC.

The V and J genes are TRBV6-5 and TRBJ2-3; 8 nucleotides align to TRBD2. With 6 bases clipped from V and 1 base from J, the junction kept 3 bases outside the gene matches. The CDR3 sequence is 14 residues long. The germline V gene encodes CDR1 MNHEY and CDR2 SVGAGI. CDR3 sequence: CASRQTSGTDTQYF. The CDR3 bases are TGTGCCAGCAGACAGACTAGCGGCACAGATACGCAGTATTTT.

V is TRBV27 and J is TRBJ2-1, with 9 bases lining up with TRBD1. The CDR3 is 16 residues long. The junction had 9 bases not matched to a gene; V was cut back by 4 bases and J by 5 bases. The germline V gene has CDR1 MNHEY and CDR2 SMNVEV (reference sequence). CDR3 DNA sequence: TGTGCCAGCAGTTCATCGAGGACAGGGGTGGACAATGAGCAGTTCTTC. Its translation is CASSSSRTGVDNEQFF.